The 4 T cell receptor beta chains below were found in one sample sequenced in a study of blood T cells in healthy people across ages (dated by TCRdb to between 2014 and 2017). Library preparation used 5' RACE. Data came from an Illumina HiSeq 2500. A second roughly 6 to 12 cycle PCR used a sample-barcoded 5' primer and a J-beta primer mix. Using fastp at Q25 and MiXCR, TCRdb reprocessed the public reads and kept productive beta chains. Every entry covers one CDR3 protein and lists the most common genes and DNA from its rows. The sample has roughly 700,000 distinct CDR3 sequences on record, approximately 50% of them singletons. Around 32% of the sample comes from the top ten. Specimen: blood. The receptors were sampled from a woman aged 60-75 years in good health.

The table lists this clonotype with a few counts. Just one base apart from a much larger clone, this may be a read error. V usage is TRBV20-1 and J usage is TRBJ2-7; no definite D call. This CDR3 has 15 residues. CDR1 DFQATT and CDR2 SNEGSKA come from the germline V gene (reference sequence). Trimming took 8 bases from V and 0 from J, leaving 20 bases between them. The CDR3 DNA sequence: TGCAGTTCCGACCCGGTGCGAGGTGGCTCCTACGAGCAGTACTTC. Amino acid sequence: CSSDPVRGGSYEQYF.

The chain links TRBV6-2 or TRBV6-3 to TRBJ2-1; possible D gene TRBD2, 5 bases. CDR1 MNHEY and CDR2 SVGEGT come from the germline V gene. CDR3 length equals 12 residues. V was cut by 3 bases and J by 14 bases, with 14 bases left in between. The CDR3, as DNA: TGTGCCAGCAGTTATTCTTCCGGGGTTAAGTTCTTC. Amino acids: CASSYSSGVKFF.

This sequence joins TRBV29-1 and TRBJ2-7; a weak D match, TRBD2 (6 bases). V was cut by 0 bases and J by 7 bases, with 22 bases left in between. This CDR3 comprises 16 residues. The germline gives CDR1 SQVTM, CDR2 ANQGSEA. The CDR3 DNA reads as TGCAGCGTTGAAGAGGGTAGCGGAGAATCTTACAATGAGCAGTACTTC. Translating it yields CSVEEGSGESYNEQYF.

About this clonotype: Being one base from a much bigger clone, this may be a read error. This chain joins TRBV29-1 and TRBJ2-5; a weak D match, TRBD2 (6 bases). The CDR3 is 14 residues long. Germline assignment: CDR1 SQVTM and CDR2 ANQGSEA. The CDR3 protein is CSAEDGGAGETQYF. CDR3 DNA: TGCAGCGCTGAAGACGGAGGGGCTGGAGAGACCCAGTACTTC.